This TCR beta chain is drawn from a study of cytomegalovirus exposure and HLA in healthy donors. Looking at the study overall: Unique TCR beta sequences numbering about 100 million came from roughly 180 million T cells in an earlier analysis.

13 Jbeta primers and 60 Vbeta primers were used for the PCR. Assay used: immunoSEQ multiplex PCR; TCRdb lists only in-frame clones, some missing. The table gives about 140,000 clones; the top ten clones make up about 2% of it. Per the germline V gene, CDR1 is SGDLS and CDR2 is YYNGEE. The CDR3 length is 17 residues. Trimming cost V 4 bases and J 0 bases, with 17 bases left between them. The receptor was isolated from a woman under 30 in good health and CMV-seronegative. V gene TRBV9 combines with J gene TRBJ1-3, with D maybe TRBD1 (6 bases). Sequencing was done on a sample of PBMCs. Here the CDR3 reads CASSLSGTPSSGNTIYF. CDR3 sequence (DNA): TGTGCCAGCAGCTTATCCGGGACACCGAGCTCTGGAAACACCATATATTTT.